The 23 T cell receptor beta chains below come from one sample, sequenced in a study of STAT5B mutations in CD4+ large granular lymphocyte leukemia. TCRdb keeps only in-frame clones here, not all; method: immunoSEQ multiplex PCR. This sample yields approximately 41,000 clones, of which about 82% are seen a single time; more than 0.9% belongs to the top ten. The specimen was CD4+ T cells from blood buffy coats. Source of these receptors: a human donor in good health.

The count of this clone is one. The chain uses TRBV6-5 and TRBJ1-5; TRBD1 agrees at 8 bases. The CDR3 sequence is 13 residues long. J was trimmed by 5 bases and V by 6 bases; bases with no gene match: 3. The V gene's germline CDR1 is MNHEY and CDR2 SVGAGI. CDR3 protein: CASRRQGYQPQHF. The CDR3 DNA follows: TGTGCCAGCAGGCGACAGGGGTATCAGCCCCAGCATTTT.

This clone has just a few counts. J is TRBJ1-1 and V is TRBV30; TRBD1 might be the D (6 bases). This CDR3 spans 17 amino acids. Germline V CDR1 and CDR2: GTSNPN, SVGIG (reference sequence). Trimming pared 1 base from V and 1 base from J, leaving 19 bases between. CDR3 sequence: CAWSGDILRKENTEAFF. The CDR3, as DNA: TGTGCCTGGAGTGGGGACATTCTCCGAAAGGAGAACACTGAAGCTTTCTTT.

The CDR3 bases are TGTGCCAGCAGCTTCGGGGCAGGGGGCTCTGGAAACACCATATATTTT. Its translation: CASSFGAGGSGNTIYF. This chain connects TRBV11-3 to TRBJ1-3, with 7 positions matching TRBD1. The CDR3 has 16 amino acids. Trimming took 3 bases from V and 0 from J; bases not matched to a gene: 5. CDR1 is SGHNT, CDR2 YENEEA, per germline.

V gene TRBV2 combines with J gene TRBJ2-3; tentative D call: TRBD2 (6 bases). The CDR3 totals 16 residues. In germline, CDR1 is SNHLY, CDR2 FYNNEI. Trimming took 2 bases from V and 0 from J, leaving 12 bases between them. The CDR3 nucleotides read TGTGCCAGCAGTGAAATCCGGGAGTATAGCACAGATACGCAGTATTTT. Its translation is CASSEIREYSTDTQYF.

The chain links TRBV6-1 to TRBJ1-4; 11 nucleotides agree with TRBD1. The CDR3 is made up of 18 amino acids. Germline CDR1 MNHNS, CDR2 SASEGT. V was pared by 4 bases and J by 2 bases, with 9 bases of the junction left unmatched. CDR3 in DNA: TGTGCCAGCAGTGGCCCCGGGACAGGGGGGAAGACTAATGAAAAACTGTTTTTT. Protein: CASSGPGTGGKTNEKLFF.

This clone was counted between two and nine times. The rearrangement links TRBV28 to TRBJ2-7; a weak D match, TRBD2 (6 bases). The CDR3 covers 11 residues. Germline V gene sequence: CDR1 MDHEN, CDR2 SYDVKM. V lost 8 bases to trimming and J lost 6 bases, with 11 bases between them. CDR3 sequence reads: CASPRGGEQYF. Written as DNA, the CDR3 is TGTGCCAGCCCAAGGGGAGGCGAGCAGTACTTC.

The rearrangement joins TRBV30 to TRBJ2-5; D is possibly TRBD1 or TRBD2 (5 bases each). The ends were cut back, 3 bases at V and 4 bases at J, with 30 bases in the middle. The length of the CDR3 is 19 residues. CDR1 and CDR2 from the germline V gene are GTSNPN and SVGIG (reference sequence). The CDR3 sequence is CAWRSPGSWVVERGETQYF. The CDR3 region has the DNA TGTGCCTGGAGGTCTCCGGGATCGTGGGTGGTCGAGAGGGGAGAGACCCAGTACTTC.

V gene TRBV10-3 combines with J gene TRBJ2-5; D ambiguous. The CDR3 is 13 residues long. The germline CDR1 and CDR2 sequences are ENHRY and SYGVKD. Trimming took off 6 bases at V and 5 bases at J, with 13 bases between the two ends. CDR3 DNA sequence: TGTGCCATCAGAAGGACGGAGCCGGAGACCCAGTACTTC. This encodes CAIRRTEPETQYF.

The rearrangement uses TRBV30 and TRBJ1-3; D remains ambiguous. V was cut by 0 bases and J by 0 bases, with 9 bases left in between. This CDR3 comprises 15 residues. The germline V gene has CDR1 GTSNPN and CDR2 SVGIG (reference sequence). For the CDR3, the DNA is TGTGCCTGGAGTGTACAAGGGAGCTCTGGAAACACCATATATTTT. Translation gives CAWSVQGSSGNTIYF.

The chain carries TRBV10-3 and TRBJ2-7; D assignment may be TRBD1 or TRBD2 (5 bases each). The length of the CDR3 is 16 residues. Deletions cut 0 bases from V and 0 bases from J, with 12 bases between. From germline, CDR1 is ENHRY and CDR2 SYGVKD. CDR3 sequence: CAISESTGRASYEQYF. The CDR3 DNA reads TGTGCCATCAGTGAGTCGACGGGGCGGGCCTCCTACGAGCAGTACTTC.

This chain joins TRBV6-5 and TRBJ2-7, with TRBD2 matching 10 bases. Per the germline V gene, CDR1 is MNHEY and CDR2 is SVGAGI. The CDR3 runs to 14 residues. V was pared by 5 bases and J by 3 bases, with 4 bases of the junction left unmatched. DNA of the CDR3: TGTGCCAGCAGTCCTAGCGGGGGCCACTACGAGCAGTACTTC. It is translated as CASSPSGGHYEQYF.

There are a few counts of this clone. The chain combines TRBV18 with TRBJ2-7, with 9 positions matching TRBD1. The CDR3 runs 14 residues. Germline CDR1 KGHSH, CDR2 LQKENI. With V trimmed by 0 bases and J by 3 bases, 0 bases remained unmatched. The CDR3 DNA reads TGTGCCAGCTCACCACCGGGACAGGGCTACGAGCAGTACTTC. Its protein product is CASSPPGQGYEQYF. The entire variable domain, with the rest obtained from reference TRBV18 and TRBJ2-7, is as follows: NAGVMQNPRHLVRRRGQEARLRCSPMKGHSHVYWYRQLPEEGLKFMVYLQKENIIDESGMPKERFSAEFPKEGPSILRIQQVVRGDSAAYFCASSPPGQGYEQYFGPGTRLTVT.

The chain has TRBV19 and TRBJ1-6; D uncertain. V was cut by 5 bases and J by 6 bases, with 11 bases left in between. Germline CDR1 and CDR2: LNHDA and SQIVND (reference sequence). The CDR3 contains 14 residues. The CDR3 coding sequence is TGTGCCAGTAGTGGTGAGCTAGGTAATTCACCCCTCCACTTT. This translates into CASSGELGNSPLHF.

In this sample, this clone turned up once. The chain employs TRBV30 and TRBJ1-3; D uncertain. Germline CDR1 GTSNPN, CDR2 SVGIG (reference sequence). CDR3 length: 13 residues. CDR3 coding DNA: TGTGCATACGACGGAAGCTCTGGAAACACCATATATTTT. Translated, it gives CAYDGSSGNTIYF.

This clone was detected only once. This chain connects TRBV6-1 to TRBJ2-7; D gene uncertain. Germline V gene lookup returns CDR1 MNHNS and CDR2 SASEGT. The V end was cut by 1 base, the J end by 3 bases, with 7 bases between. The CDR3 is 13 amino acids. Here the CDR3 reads CASSEGPHYEQYF. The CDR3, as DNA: TGTGCCAGCAGTGAAGGCCCCCACTACGAGCAGTACTTC.

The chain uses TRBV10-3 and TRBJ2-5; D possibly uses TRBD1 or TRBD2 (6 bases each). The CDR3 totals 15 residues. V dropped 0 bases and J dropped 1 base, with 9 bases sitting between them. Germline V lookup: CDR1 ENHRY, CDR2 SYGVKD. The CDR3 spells CAISESTGAQETQYF. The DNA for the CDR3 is TGTGCCATCAGTGAGTCGACGGGGGCCCAAGAGACCCAGTACTTC.

CDR3 in amino acids: CASSYTGSKTDTQYF. DNA for the CDR3: TGTGCCAGCAGTTACACCGGGTCCAAAACAGATACGCAGTATTTT. The V and J genes are TRBV6-5 and TRBJ2-3; D is ambiguous. The germline V gene has CDR1 MNHEY and CDR2 SVGAGI. Deletions cut 2 bases from V and 3 bases from J, with 12 bases between. The CDR3 has 15 amino acids.

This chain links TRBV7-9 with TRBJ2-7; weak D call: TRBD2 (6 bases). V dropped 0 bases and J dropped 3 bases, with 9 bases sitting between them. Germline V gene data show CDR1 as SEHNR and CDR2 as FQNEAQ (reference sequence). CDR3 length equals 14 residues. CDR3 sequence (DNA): TGTGCCAGCAGCTTAGCAGTCGGGGGCTACGAGCAGTACTTC. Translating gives CASSLAVGGYEQYF.

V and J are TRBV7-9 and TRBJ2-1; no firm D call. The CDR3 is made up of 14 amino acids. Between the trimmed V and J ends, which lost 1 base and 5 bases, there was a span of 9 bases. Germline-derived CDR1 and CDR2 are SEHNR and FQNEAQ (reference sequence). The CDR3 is CASSLVSRDNEQFF. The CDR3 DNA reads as TGTGCCAGCAGCTTAGTATCAAGGGACAATGAGCAGTTCTTC.

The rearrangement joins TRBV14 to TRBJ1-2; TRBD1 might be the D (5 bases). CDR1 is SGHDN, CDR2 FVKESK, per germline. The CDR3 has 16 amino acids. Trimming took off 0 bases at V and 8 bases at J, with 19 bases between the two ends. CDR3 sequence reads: CASSQDLGGIGGGYTF. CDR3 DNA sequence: TGTGCCAGCAGCCAAGATCTCGGGGGAATTGGGGGGGGCTACACCTTC.

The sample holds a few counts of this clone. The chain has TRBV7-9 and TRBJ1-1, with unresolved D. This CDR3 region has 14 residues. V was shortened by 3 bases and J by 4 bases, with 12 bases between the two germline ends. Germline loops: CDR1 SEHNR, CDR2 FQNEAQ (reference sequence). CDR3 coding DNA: TGTGCCAGCAGCTTCGAACTGACGGCCACTGAAGCTTTCTTT. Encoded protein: CASSFELTATEAFF.

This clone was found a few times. For the CDR3, the DNA is TGTGCCAGCAGCCCAACAATCGACCGGACCGAAGCTTTCTTT. This gives the protein CASSPTIDRTEAFF. V gene TRBV14 combines with J gene TRBJ1-1; no firm D call. Germline CDR1 reads SGHDN; CDR2 reads FVKESK. The CDR3 loop spans 14 amino acids. V was cut by 4 bases and J by 8 bases, with 17 bases left in between.

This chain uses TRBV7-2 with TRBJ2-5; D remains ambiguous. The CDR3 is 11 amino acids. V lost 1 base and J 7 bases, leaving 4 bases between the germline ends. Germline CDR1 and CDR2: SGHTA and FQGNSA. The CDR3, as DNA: TGTGCCAGCAGCTTAGAGGTGACCCAGTACTTC. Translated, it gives CASSLEVTQYF. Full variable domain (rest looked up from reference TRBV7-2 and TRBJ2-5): GAGVSQSPSNKVTEKGKDVELRCDPISGHTALYWYRQSLGQGLEFLIYFQGNSAPDKSGLPSDRFSAERTGGSVSTLTIQRTQQEDSAVYLCASSLEVTQYFGPGTRLLVL.